Each of the 31 T cell receptor beta chains below was sequenced from the same sample in a study of technical replicates of blood from a handful of donors. Clones were read by immunoSEQ multiplex PCR, and TCRdb kept only the in-frame ones, dropping some. The sample records about 95,000 clones, approximately 95% being singletons. Sequencing was done on a sample of T cells isolated from PBMCs. The receptors were sampled from a human donor in good health.

The chain combines TRBV11-2 with TRBJ1-2; maybe TRBD1 (5 bases). The CDR3 is 14 residues long. V was shortened by 1 base and J by 4 bases, with 10 bases between the two germline ends. Germline loops: CDR1 SGHAT, CDR2 FQNNGV. The CDR3 loop is CASSLGQGGYGYTF. The CDR3 region has the DNA TGTGCCAGCAGCTTAGGCCAGGGTGGCTATGGCTACACCTTC.

The chain couples TRBV4-3 to TRBJ1-1, with 9 nucleotides matching TRBD1. Germline CDR1 LGHNA, CDR2 YSLEER. V lost 2 bases, J lost 2 bases, and 6 bases stayed unmatched. The CDR3 contains 16 residues. The CDR3 DNA reads TGCGCCAGCAGCCAATTACAGGGGGCAGGTAACACTGAAGCTTTCTTT. Amino acids: CASSQLQGAGNTEAFF.

This rearrangement joins TRBV5-1 to TRBJ2-2; a possible D gene is TRBD1 (6 bases). The CDR3 is 17 amino acids. The germline V and J ends were trimmed by 1 base and 4 bases, with 17 bases remaining between them. Germline V lookup: CDR1 SGHRS, CDR2 YFSETQ. Here the CDR3 reads CASSLTWTDRVTGELFF. The CDR3 DNA follows: TGCGCCAGCAGCTTGACGTGGACAGATCGAGTCACCGGGGAGCTGTTTTTT.

The rearrangement joins TRBV2 to TRBJ2-5; TRBD2 matches at 9 bases. The CDR3 has 13 residues. With 10 bases clipped from V and 5 bases from J, the junction kept 8 bases outside the gene matches. The germline V gene encodes CDR1 SNHLY and CDR2 FYNNEI. The CDR3 bases are TGTGCCACCCTCGACGGACTAGCGGAGACCCAGTACTTC. Amino acids: CATLDGLAETQYF.

Remarks on this clone: Other DNA sequences of this sample code for an identical CDR3. V is TRBV5-1 and J is TRBJ2-1, with no clear D. CDR1 is SGHRS, CDR2 YFSETQ, per germline. V was pared by 0 bases and J by 0 bases, with 7 bases between. The CDR3 has 15 amino acids. In nucleotides, the CDR3 is TGCGCCAGCAGCTTGGACGGTAGCTCCTACAATGAGCAGTTCTTC. This translates into CASSLDGSSYNEQFF. Complete variable domain (other parts from reference TRBV5-1 and TRBJ2-1): KAGVTQTPRYLIKTRGQQVTLSCSPISGHRSVSWYQQTPGQGLQFLFEYFSETQRNKGNFPGRFSGRQFSNSRSEMNVSTLELGDSALYLCASSLDGSSYNEQFFGPGTRLTVL.

The chain has TRBV27 and TRBJ1-5, with 11 bases that match TRBD1. Germline V lookup: CDR1 MNHEY, CDR2 SMNVEV (reference sequence). The CDR3 consists of 18 residues. With V trimmed by 6 bases and J by 0 bases, 10 bases remained unmatched. CDR3 DNA sequence: TGTGCCAGCAGGAAGAGGACAGGGGGCCTCTATAGCAATCAGCCCCAGCATTTT. Translation: CASRKRTGGLYSNQPQHF.

CDR3 coding DNA: TGTGCCAGCAGTTTATTGCGGGCGAGCTACGAGCAGTACTTC. Amino acids: CASSLLRASYEQYF. This sequence joins TRBV28 and TRBJ2-7, with D perhaps TRBD2 (5 bases). This CDR3 contains 14 residues. The germline CDR1 and CDR2 sequences are MDHEN and SYDVKM. Trimming stripped 1 base from V and 3 bases from J, with 10 bases between.

The J gene is TRBJ2-3, the V gene TRBV9, with D perhaps matching TRBD1 (5 bases). Looked up from germline, CDR1 is SGDLS and CDR2 is YYNGEE. The CDR3 extends over 16 amino acids. V was clipped by 0 bases and J by 0 bases, with 11 bases between them. The DNA of the CDR3 is TGTGCCAGCAGCGTAGCGGACATTTCTAGCACAGATACGCAGTATTTT. It codes for CASSVADISSTDTQYF.

This clone came up once. V and J are TRBV9 and TRBJ2-1; 10 nucleotides align to TRBD2. The CDR3 has 18 amino acids. J was trimmed by 1 base and V by 5 bases; bases with no gene match: 12. Germline CDR1 is SGDLS and CDR2 is YYNGEE. The CDR3: CASSLTGTSDLSYNEQFF. As DNA, the CDR3 is TGTGCCAGCAGTCTCACCGGGACTAGCGATCTATCCTACAATGAGCAGTTCTTC. Variable domain in full (rest from reference TRBV9 and TRBJ2-1): DSGVTQTPKHLITATGQRVTLRCSPRSGDLSVYWYQQSLDQGLQFLIQYYNGEERAKGNILERFSAQQFPDLHSELNLSSLELGDSALYFCASSLTGTSDLSYNEQFFGPGTRLTVL.

V and J are TRBV5-1 and TRBJ2-7; possibly TRBD2 for D (6 bases). Trimming pared 2 bases from V and 0 bases from J, leaving 15 bases between. The CDR3 runs to 16 residues. Germline CDR1 SGHRS, CDR2 YFSETQ. The CDR3 DNA reads as TGCGCCAGCAGCTTAAGTAGCGGTTTACGCTCCTACGAGCAGTACTTC. Its translation is CASSLSSGLRSYEQYF.

The rearrangement uses TRBV7-2 and TRBJ2-5, with D unclear. This CDR3 is built from 13 residues. Trimming pared 7 bases from V and 5 bases from J, leaving 14 bases between. Germline assignment: CDR1 SGHTA and CDR2 FQGNSA. CDR3 DNA sequence: TGTGCCAGCACCCGGGTCTCCGGGGAGACCCAGTACTTC. Residues: CASTRVSGETQYF.

The rearrangement uses TRBV5-1 and TRBJ2-5; D may be TRBD2 (6 bases). This CDR3 contains 13 residues. Deletions cut 5 bases from V and 5 bases from J, with 13 bases between. CDR1 is SGHRS and CDR2 is YFSETQ in the germline V gene. In nucleotides, the CDR3 is TGCGCCAGCAGACCCACTAGCTCGGAGACCCAGTACTTC. It codes for CASRPTSSETQYF.

As concerns this clone: Relative to the germline gene, one junction end is altered; a read error may explain this. The chain links TRBV7-8 to TRBJ2-2, with 8 bases aligning to TRBD2. The CDR3 runs 16 residues. CDR1 and CDR2 from the germline V gene are SGHVS and FQNEAQ. The CDR3 bases are TGTGCCAGCAGTTTAGACCCGGGACTAGTACCCGGGGAGCTGTTTTTT. Translation gives CASSLDPGLVPGELFF.

This clone appeared a single time. V usage is TRBV28 and J usage is TRBJ1-1; TRBD1 matches at 7 bases. CDR3 length: 15 amino acids. With 5 bases clipped from V and 3 bases from J, the junction kept 9 bases outside the gene matches. The germline gives CDR1 MDHEN, CDR2 SYDVKM. CDR3 DNA sequence: TGTGCCAGCAGTGGGCAGGGGGATGTGGACACTGAAGCTTTCTTT. As protein: CASSGQGDVDTEAFF.

V gene TRBV9 combines with J gene TRBJ1-2; D gene ambiguous. Trimming removed 4 bases from V and 1 base from J, with 14 bases in between. CDR3 size: 15 residues. From germline, CDR1 is SGDLS and CDR2 YYNGEE. The CDR3 reads CASSTSTSLNYGYTF. Here the CDR3 DNA reads TGTGCCAGCAGCACCTCGACAAGCCTTAACTATGGCTACACCTTC.

The genes are TRBV16 and TRBJ1-5; TRBD1 matches at 10 bases. Germline CDR1 reads KGHSY; CDR2 reads FQNENV. V lost 4 bases and J lost 6; bases outside the gene matches: 3. CDR3 length: 14 residues. CDR3 in DNA: TGTGCCAGCAGCCTGGGGGACAGGGGTCAGCCCCAGCATTTT. It specifies CASSLGDRGQPQHF.

V gene TRBV28 combines with J gene TRBJ1-3; D not certain. This CDR3 has 17 residues. V lost 3 bases and J 0 bases, leaving 15 bases between the germline ends. Germline V gene lookup returns CDR1 MDHEN and CDR2 SYDVKM. CDR3 in amino acids: CASSFVTRYSSGNTIYF. The CDR3 nucleotides are TGTGCCAGCAGTTTTGTTACTCGGTATAGCTCTGGAAACACCATATATTTT.

The rearrangement uses TRBV11-3 and TRBJ2-7; the D is unclear. This CDR3 is built from 12 residues. V gave up 3 bases and J gave up 0 bases, with 3 bases separating them. CDR1 is SGHNT and CDR2 is YENEEA in the germline V gene. CDR3 in amino acids: CASSFSSYEQYF. Written as DNA, the CDR3 is TGTGCCAGCAGCTTCAGCTCCTACGAGCAGTACTTC.

A note on this clone: The identical CDR3 is also encoded by other nucleotide sequences in the sample. The CDR3 DNA follows: TGTGCCAGCAGTTTGGGGCGGTACGAGCAGTACTTC. As protein: CASSLGRYEQYF. The chain carries TRBV28 and TRBJ2-7, with D possibly matching TRBD1 (5 bases). There are 12 residues in the CDR3. The V end lost 3 bases, the J end lost 4 bases, and 7 bases lay between the germline ends. CDR1 and CDR2 (germline): MDHEN, SYDVKM.

This clone came up a few times. The chain carries TRBV6-4 and TRBJ1-1; D gene unclear. CDR3 length equals 12 residues. Trimming cost V 2 bases and J 11 bases, with 12 bases left between them. The germline gives CDR1 MRHNA, CDR2 SNTAGT. CDR3 sequence (DNA): TGTGCCAGCAGTGACAATGAGGGTTGGGCTTTCTTT. Its translation is CASSDNEGWAFF.

The chain joins TRBV7-2 to TRBJ1-2; no definite D call. The CDR3 is made up of 15 amino acids. Germline assignment: CDR1 SGHTA and CDR2 FQGNSA. The V end was cut by 0 bases, the J end by 4 bases, with 12 bases between. In DNA form, the CDR3 reads TGTGCCAGCAGCTTAGCGTACGCCGCGGTCTATGGCTACACCTTC. As protein: CASSLAYAAVYGYTF.

This clone was detected only once. The chain employs TRBV29-1 and TRBJ1-1, with 12 bases matching TRBD1. Looked up from germline, CDR1 is SQVTM and CDR2 is ANQGSEA. V shed 7 bases, J shed 4 bases, and the junction held 10 bases outside the gene matches. The CDR3 totals 15 residues. The CDR3 reads CSAGQGAIVGTEAFF. In DNA form, the CDR3 reads TGCAGCGCGGGACAGGGGGCCATAGTGGGCACTGAAGCTTTCTTT.

This chain connects TRBV9 to TRBJ2-7; 11 nucleotides match TRBD2. Losses at the gene ends were 3 bases for V and 3 bases for J; bases not matched to a gene: 2. The CDR3 is made up of 14 amino acids. CDR1 is SGDLS and CDR2 is YYNGEE in the germline V gene. The CDR3 loop reads CASSAGLAGYEQYF. In nucleotides, the CDR3 is TGTGCCAGCAGCGCAGGACTAGCGGGCTACGAGCAGTACTTC.

The J gene is TRBJ2-7, the V gene TRBV13; tentatively, D is TRBD1 (6 bases). The CDR3 extends over 16 amino acids. CDR1 PRHDT and CDR2 FYEKMQ come from the germline V gene (reference sequence). Trimming shortened V by 5 bases and J by 1 base, and 18 bases separated the two germline ends. CDR3 DNA: TGTGCCAGCAGCCCGCGGACAGAATTCCGGTCCTACGAGCAGTACTTC. Protein sequence: CASSPRTEFRSYEQYF.

The chain combines TRBV4-1 with TRBJ2-3; 10 nucleotides line up with TRBD2. The CDR3 covers 17 residues. Germline V lookup: CDR1 MGHRA, CDR2 YSYEKL. V gave up 0 bases and J gave up 8 bases; unmatched junction bases: 11. The CDR3 is CASSQEYRTSGDGTQYF. The CDR3 DNA reads TGCGCCAGCAGCCAAGAATACAGGACTAGCGGCGACGGTACGCAGTATTTT.

This sequence joins TRBV5-1 and TRBJ2-7; 13 nucleotides line up with TRBD2. The CDR3 has 21 amino acids. The germline V gene has CDR1 SGHRS and CDR2 YFSETQ. V lost 0 bases to trimming and J lost 5 bases; unmatched junction nucleotides: 20. The CDR3 coding sequence is TGCGCCAGCAGCTTGGAAGGGGGTTACAGGGGTGGACTAGCGGGAGATCACGAGCAGTACTTC. Its translation is CASSLEGGYRGGLAGDHEQYF.

V is TRBV18 and J is TRBJ2-7; 13 bases fit TRBD2. Trimming took 5 bases from V and 4 from J; bases not matched to a gene: 5. CDR3 length: 15 residues. Germline V gives CDR1 KGHSH, CDR2 LQKENI. CDR3 in amino acids: CASSTGTSGTYEQYF. The CDR3, as DNA: TGTGCCAGCTCAACCGGGACTAGCGGGACATACGAGCAGTACTTC.

The rearrangement uses TRBV7-9 and TRBJ2-5; 9 nucleotides line up with TRBD2. This CDR3 has 15 amino acids. Trimming took 5 bases from V and 2 from J; bases not matched to a gene: 6. Germline CDR1 is SEHNR and CDR2 is FQNEAQ (reference sequence). Here the CDR3 DNA reads TGTGCCAGCAGCCTCGGGACTAGCATTCAAGAGACCCAGTACTTC. Translated: CASSLGTSIQETQYF. Filled out from reference TRBV7-9 and TRBJ2-5, the complete variable domain reads DTGVSQNPRHKITKRGQNVTFRCDPISEHNRLYWYRQTLGQGPEFLTYFQNEAQLEKSRLLSDRFSAERPKGSFSTLEIQRTEQGDSAMYLCASSLGTSIQETQYFGPGTRLLVL.

The rearrangement links TRBV30 to TRBJ1-4; no definite D call. Per germline, CDR1 GTSNPN and CDR2 SVGIG (reference sequence). Trimming took off 1 base at V and 8 bases at J, with 14 bases between the two ends. CDR3 length equals 14 residues. The CDR3 is CAWSAGSSGEKLFF. As DNA, the CDR3 is TGTGCCTGGAGTGCAGGTTCCAGTGGGGAAAAACTGTTTTTT. Full variable domain (remainder filled in from reference TRBV30 and TRBJ1-4): SQTIHQWPATLVQPVGSPLSLECTVEGTSNPNLYWYRQAAGRGLQLLFYSVGIGQISSEVPQNLSASRPQDRQFILSSKKLLLSDSGFYLCAWSAGSSGEKLFFGSGTQLSVL.

The gene calls are TRBV4-1 and TRBJ2-4, with a tentative D call TRBD2 (6 bases). V lost 0 bases to trimming and J lost 6 bases, with 15 bases between them. The CDR3 has 16 amino acids. Germline V lookup: CDR1 MGHRA, CDR2 YSYEKL. The CDR3 bases are TGCGCCAGCAGCCAAGATGGAGGGGCTGGCATAAACATTCAGTACTTC. This translates into CASSQDGGAGINIQYF.

CDR3 sequence (DNA): TGTGCCAGCACCCCGGTCATGGGAGTTGGCCCTGCCTACGAGCAGTACTTC. Translated: CASTPVMGVGPAYEQYF. The chain uses TRBV27 and TRBJ2-7, with TRBD2 as a possible D gene (5 bases). The CDR3 runs to 17 residues. Trimming took off 7 bases at V and 2 bases at J, with 24 bases between the two ends. CDR1 and CDR2 (germline): MNHEY, SMNVEV (reference sequence).